The next 11 T cell receptor beta chains were all read from a single sample in a study of control samples from healthy donors and cancer patients. The repertoire was sequenced with immunoSEQ multiplex PCR; TCRdb's copy has only in-frame clones and lacks some. The data contain approximately 40,000 clones, over 70% of them singletons. Sequencing was carried out using PBMCs. The receptors were sampled from a woman aged 55-69 years with lung cancer.

The chain has TRBV5-1 and TRBJ1-1; unclear D gene. Trimming removed 4 bases at V and 0 bases at J, with 4 bases between. The CDR3 has 12 residues. Germline CDR1 reads SGHRS; CDR2 reads YFSETQ. Written as DNA, the CDR3 is TGCGCCAGCAGCCGACTGAACACTGAAGCTTTCTTT. It codes for CASSRLNTEAFF.

This clone appeared a single time. The genes are TRBV6-6 and TRBJ2-3, with D uncertain. Per the germline V gene, CDR1 is MNHNY and CDR2 is SVGAGI (reference sequence). V was clipped by 7 bases and J by 1 base, with 6 bases between them. The CDR3 consists of 12 residues. CDR3 coding DNA: TGTGCCAGCAAGTACCGCACAGATACGCAGTATTTT. Translation gives CASKYRTDTQYF.

The rearrangement links TRBV7-2 to TRBJ1-6; D unresolved. The CDR3 has 12 amino acids. The germline gives CDR1 SGHTA, CDR2 FQGNSA. Trimming took off 5 bases at V and 7 bases at J, with 6 bases between the two ends. The CDR3, as DNA: TGTGCCAGCAGCGGGAACAATTCACCCCTCCACTTT. This sequence encodes CASSGNNSPLHF.

The chain combines TRBV18 with TRBJ1-1; D uncertain. The V end lost 5 bases, the J end lost 0 bases, and 19 bases lay between the germline ends. This CDR3 comprises 17 residues. The germline V gene encodes CDR1 KGHSH and CDR2 LQKENI. CDR3 amino acids: CASSRSRSRTMNTEAFF. For the CDR3, the DNA is TGTGCCAGCTCAAGGTCGCGGTCACGGACGATGAACACTGAAGCTTTCTTT.

This chain connects TRBV15 to TRBJ1-3; D unresolved. The CDR3 totals 14 residues. Germline loops: CDR1 LNHNV, CDR2 YYDKDF (reference sequence). The germline V and J ends were trimmed by 2 bases and 4 bases, with 9 bases remaining between them. The CDR3 bases are TGTGCCACCAGCAGAACCTCATCCGGAAACACCATATATTTT. Amino acid sequence: CATSRTSSGNTIYF.

V gene TRBV5-6 combines with J gene TRBJ1-6; TRBD1 might be the D (5 bases). The CDR3 covers 16 residues. With 6 bases removed from V and 1 base from J, the gap between germline ends came to 14 bases. Germline CDR1 SGHDT, CDR2 YYEEEE. The CDR3 loop reads CASTTKGRSYNSPLHF. The CDR3 nucleotides are TGTGCCAGCACCACGAAGGGACGGTCCTATAATTCACCCCTCCACTTT. Complete variable domain (other parts from reference TRBV5-6 and TRBJ1-6): DAGVTQSPTHLIKTRGQQVTLRCSPKSGHDTVSWYQQALGQGPQFIFQYYEEEERQRGNFPDRFSGHQFPNYSSELNVNALLLGDSALYLCASTTKGRSYNSPLHFGNGTRLTVT.

The chain links TRBV7-2 to TRBJ2-1; no firm D call. The germline V gene has CDR1 SGHTA and CDR2 FQGNSA. The CDR3 sequence is 12 residues long. The ends were cut back, 5 bases at V and 10 bases at J, with 12 bases in the middle. CDR3 DNA: TGTGCCAGCAGCCGGCGACTGATAGAGCAGTTCTTC. Residues: CASSRRLIEQFF.

The chain uses TRBV19 and TRBJ1-2; 12 bases align to TRBD1. Germline CDR1 reads LNHDA; CDR2 reads SQIVND (reference sequence). V lost 4 bases to trimming and J lost 6 bases; unmatched junction nucleotides: 12. The CDR3 spans 17 residues. The CDR3 DNA follows: TGTGCCAGTAGTACATCACTCGGGACAGGGGGCGAGGATGGCTACACCTTC. Translation: CASSTSLGTGGEDGYTF. The whole variable domain, filled in from reference TRBV19 and TRBJ1-2, reads DGGITQSPKYLFRKEGQNVTLSCEQNLNHDAMYWYRQDPGQGLRLIYYSQIVNDFQKGDIAEGYSVSREKKESFPLTVTSAQKNPTAFYLCASSTSLGTGGEDGYTFGSGTRLTVV.

The J gene is TRBJ1-1, the V gene TRBV6-5, with 7 bases lining up with TRBD1. J lost 6 bases, V lost 2 bases, and 12 bases had no gene match. The CDR3 sequence is 16 residues long. CDR1 and CDR2 (germline): MNHEY, SVGAGI. The CDR3 region has the DNA TGTGCCAGCAGTTACCTGAAGACAGGGAGTGCCTCTGAAGCTTTCTTT. Encoded protein: CASSYLKTGSASEAFF.

This clone was seen only a few times. This chain joins TRBV5-1 and TRBJ2-7; D might be TRBD2 (7 bases). Germline V gives CDR1 SGHRS, CDR2 YFSETQ. The CDR3 totals 15 residues. V gave up 3 bases and J gave up 7 bases, with 20 bases separating them. CDR3 DNA: TGCGCCAGCAGCTGGGCGAGGGGGGGCATGGGTGAGCAGTACTTC. Translated: CASSWARGGMGEQYF. The complete variable domain, with remaining parts taken from reference TRBV5-1 and TRBJ2-7, reads KAGVTQTPRYLIKTRGQQVTLSCSPISGHRSVSWYQQTPGQGLQFLFEYFSETQRNKGNFPGRFSGRQFSNSRSEMNVSTLELGDSALYLCASSWARGGMGEQYFGPGTRLTVT.

This clone was counted between two and nine times. The J gene is TRBJ2-3, the V gene TRBV5-6; maybe TRBD1 (5 bases). V shed 4 bases and J shed 2 bases, with 14 bases lying between them. This CDR3 has 15 residues. Looked up from germline, CDR1 is SGHDT and CDR2 is YYEEEE. Written as DNA, the CDR3 is TGTGCCAGCAGCGAAGACACAGGATACACAGATACGCAGTATTTT. This gives the protein CASSEDTGYTDTQYF.